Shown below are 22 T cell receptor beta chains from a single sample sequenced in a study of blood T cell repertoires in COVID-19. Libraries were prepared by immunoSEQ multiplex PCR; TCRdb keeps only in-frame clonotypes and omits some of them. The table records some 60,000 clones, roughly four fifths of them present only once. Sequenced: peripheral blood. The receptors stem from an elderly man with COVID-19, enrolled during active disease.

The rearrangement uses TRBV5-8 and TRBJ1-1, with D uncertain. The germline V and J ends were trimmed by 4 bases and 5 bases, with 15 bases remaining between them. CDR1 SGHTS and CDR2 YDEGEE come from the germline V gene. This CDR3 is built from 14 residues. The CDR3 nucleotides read TGTGCCAGCAGCAGCGGGCAGGATGGGACTGAAGCTTTCTTT. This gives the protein CASSSGQDGTEAFF.

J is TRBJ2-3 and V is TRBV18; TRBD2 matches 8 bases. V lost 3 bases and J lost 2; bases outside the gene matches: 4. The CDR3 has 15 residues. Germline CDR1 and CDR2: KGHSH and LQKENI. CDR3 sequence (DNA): TGTGCCAGCTCACCCCTAGCGGGTGTCACAGATACGCAGTATTTT. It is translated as CASSPLAGVTDTQYF.

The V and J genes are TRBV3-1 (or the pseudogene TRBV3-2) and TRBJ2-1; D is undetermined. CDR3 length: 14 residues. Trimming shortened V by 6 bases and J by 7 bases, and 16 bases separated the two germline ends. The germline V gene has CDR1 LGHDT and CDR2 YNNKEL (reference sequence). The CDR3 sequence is CASRSREHANEQFF. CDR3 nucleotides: TGTGCCAGCAGGTCCCGTGAGCATGCGAATGAGCAGTTCTTC.

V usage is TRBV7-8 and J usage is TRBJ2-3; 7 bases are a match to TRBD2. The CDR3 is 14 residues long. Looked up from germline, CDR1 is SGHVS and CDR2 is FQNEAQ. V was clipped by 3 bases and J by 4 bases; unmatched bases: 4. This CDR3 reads CASSLTSSADTQYF. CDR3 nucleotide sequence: TGTGCCAGCAGCTTGACTAGCTCCGCAGATACGCAGTATTTT.

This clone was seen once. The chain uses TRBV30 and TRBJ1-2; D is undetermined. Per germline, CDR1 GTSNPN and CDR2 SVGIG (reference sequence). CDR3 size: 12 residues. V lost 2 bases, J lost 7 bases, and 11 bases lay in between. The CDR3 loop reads CAWSPGSPGYTF. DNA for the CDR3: TGTGCCTGGAGTCCGGGTAGTCCTGGCTACACCTTC. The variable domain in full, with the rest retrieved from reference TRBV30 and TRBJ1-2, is SQTIHQWPATLVQPVGSPLSLECTVEGTSNPNLYWYRQAAGRGLQLLFYSVGIGQISSEVPQNLSASRPQDRQFILSSKKLLLSDSGFYLCAWSPGSPGYTFGSGTRLTVV.

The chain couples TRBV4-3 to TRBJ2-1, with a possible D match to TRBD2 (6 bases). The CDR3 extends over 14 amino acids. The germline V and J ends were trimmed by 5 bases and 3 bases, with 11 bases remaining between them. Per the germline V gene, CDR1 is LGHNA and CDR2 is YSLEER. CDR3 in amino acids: CASSVGRGYNEQFF. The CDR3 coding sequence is TGCGCCAGCAGCGTCGGGAGAGGCTACAATGAGCAGTTCTTC.

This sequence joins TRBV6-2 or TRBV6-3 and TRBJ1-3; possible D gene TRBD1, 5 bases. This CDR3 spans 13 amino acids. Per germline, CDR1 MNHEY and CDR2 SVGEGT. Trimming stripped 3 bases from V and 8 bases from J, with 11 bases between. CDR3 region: CASSYSRADTIYF. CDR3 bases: TGTGCCAGCAGTTATTCCAGGGCGGACACCATATATTTT.

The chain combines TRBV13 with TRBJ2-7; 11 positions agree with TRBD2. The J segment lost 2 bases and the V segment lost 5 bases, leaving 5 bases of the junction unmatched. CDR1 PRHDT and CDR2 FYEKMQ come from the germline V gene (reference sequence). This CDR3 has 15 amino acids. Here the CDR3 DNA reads TGTGCCAGCAGCCTCGGGACTAGCGGAACCTACGAGCAGTACGTC. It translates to CASSLGTSGTYEQYV.

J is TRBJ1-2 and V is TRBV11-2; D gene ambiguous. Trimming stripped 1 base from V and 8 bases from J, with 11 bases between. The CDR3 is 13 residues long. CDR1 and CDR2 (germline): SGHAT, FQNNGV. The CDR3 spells CASSLGASSGYTF. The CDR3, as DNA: TGTGCCAGCAGCTTAGGGGCATCGAGCGGCTACACCTTC. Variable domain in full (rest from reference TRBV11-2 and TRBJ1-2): EAGVAQSPRYKIIEKRQSVAFWCNPISGHATLYWYQQILGQGPKLLIQFQNNGVVDDSQLPKDRFSAERLKGVDSTLKIQPAKLEDSAVYLCASSLGASSGYTFGSGTRLTVV.

Here the CDR3 DNA reads TGCGCCAGCAGCCCCGGGAGGGGGGACTACGAGCAGTACTTC. Its protein product is CASSPGRGDYEQYF. The rearrangement uses TRBV5-1 and TRBJ2-7, with TRBD2 identical over 8 bases. Losses at the gene ends were 4 bases for V and 3 bases for J; bases not matched to a gene: 6. The V gene's germline CDR1 is SGHRS and CDR2 YFSETQ. CDR3 length: 14 amino acids.

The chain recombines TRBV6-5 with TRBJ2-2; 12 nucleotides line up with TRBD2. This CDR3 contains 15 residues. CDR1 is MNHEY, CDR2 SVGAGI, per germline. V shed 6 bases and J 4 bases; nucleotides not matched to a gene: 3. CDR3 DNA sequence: TGTGCCAGCAGCCTGACTAGCGGGAGCACCGGGGAGCTGTTTTTT. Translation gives CASSLTSGSTGELFF.

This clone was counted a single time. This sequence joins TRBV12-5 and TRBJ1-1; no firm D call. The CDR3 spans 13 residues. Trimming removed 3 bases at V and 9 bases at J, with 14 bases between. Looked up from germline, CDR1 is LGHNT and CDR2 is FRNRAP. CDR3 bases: TGTGCTAGTGGTTTATGGCCCGCGCGGAAAGCTTTCTTT. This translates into CASGLWPARKAFF.

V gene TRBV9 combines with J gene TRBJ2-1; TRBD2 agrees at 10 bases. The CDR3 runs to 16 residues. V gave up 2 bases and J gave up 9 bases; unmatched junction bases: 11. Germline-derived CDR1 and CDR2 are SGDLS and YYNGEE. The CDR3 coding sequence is TGTGCCAGCAGCGTCTCCCTCTCTAGCGGGGGTATTGAGCAGTTCTTC. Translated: CASSVSLSSGGIEQFF.

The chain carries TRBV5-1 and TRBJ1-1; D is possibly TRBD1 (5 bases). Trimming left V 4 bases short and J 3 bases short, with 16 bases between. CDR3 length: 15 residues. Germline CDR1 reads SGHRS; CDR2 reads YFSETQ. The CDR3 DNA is TGCGCCAGCAGCCCCCCCCCGGGGGGGTACACTGAAGCTTTCTTT. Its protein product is CASSPPPGGYTEAFF.

The CDR3 sequence is CAWSFPPPRTGELFF. The CDR3 DNA follows: TGTGCCTGGAGTTTCCCCCCACCGAGAACCGGGGAGCTGTTTTTT. The V call is TRBV30, the J call TRBJ2-2; the D is unclear. The V end lost 2 bases, the J end lost 5 bases, and 15 bases lay between the germline ends. Germline V lookup: CDR1 GTSNPN, CDR2 SVGIG (reference sequence). This CDR3 has 15 amino acids. Looking up the rest from reference TRBV30 and TRBJ2-2 gives the full variable domain: SQTIHQWPATLVQPVGSPLSLECTVEGTSNPNLYWYRQAAGRGLQLLFYSVGIGQISSEVPQNLSASRPQDRQFILSSKKLLLSDSGFYLCAWSFPPPRTGELFFGEGSRLTVL.

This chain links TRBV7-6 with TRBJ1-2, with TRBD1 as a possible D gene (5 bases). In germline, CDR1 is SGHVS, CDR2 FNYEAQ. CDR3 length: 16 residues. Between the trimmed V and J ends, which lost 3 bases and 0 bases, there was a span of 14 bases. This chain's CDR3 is CASSFGRASANYGYTF. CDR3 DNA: TGTGCCAGCAGCTTCGGCAGGGCTTCAGCTAACTATGGCTACACCTTC.

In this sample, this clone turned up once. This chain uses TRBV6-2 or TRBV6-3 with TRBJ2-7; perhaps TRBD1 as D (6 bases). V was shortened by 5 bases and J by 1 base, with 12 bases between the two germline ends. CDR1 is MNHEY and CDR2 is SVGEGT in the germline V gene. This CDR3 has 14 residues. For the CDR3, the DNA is TGTGCCAGCAGTCTTCCCACAGGGTCCTACGAGCAGTACGTC. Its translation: CASSLPTGSYEQYV.

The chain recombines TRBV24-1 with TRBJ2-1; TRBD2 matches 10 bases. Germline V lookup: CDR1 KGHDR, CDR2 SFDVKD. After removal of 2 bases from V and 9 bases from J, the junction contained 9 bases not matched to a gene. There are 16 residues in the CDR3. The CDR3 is CATSDSAWTSGGEQFF. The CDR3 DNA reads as TGTGCCACCAGTGATTCGGCTTGGACTAGCGGAGGTGAGCAGTTCTTC.

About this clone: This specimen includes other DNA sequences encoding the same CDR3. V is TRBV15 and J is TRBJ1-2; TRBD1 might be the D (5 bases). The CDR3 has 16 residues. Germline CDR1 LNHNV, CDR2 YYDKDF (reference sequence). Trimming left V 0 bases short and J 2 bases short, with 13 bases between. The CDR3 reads CATSRDLEGANYGYTF. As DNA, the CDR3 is TGTGCCACCAGCAGAGATCTCGAAGGGGCAAACTATGGCTACACCTTC. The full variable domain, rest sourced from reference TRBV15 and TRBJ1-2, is DAMVIQNPRYQVTQFGKPVTLSCSQTLNHNVMYWYQQKSSQAPKLLFHYYDKDFNNEADTPDNFQSRRPNTSFCFLDIRSPGLGDTAMYLCATSRDLEGANYGYTFGSGTRLTVV.

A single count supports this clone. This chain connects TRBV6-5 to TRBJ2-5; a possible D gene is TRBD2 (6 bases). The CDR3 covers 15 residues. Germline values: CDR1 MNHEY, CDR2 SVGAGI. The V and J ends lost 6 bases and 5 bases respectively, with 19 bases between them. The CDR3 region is CASRSGGAREETQYF. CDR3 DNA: TGTGCCAGCAGATCGGGCGGGGCCCGGGAGGAGACCCAGTACTTC.

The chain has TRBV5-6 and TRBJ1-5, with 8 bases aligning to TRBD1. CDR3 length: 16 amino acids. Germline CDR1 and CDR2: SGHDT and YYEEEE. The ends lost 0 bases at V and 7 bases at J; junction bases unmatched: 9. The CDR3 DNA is TGTGCCAGCAGCTTGGGGCCCGACAGGGGTGGCCAGCCCCAGCATTTT. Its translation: CASSLGPDRGGQPQHF.

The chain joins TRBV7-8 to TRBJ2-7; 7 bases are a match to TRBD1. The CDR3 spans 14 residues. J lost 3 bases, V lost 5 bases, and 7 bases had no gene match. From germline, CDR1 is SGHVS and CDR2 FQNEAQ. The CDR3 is CASSQTGKGYEQYF. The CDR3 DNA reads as TGTGCCAGCAGCCAGACAGGGAAGGGCTACGAGCAGTACTTC.